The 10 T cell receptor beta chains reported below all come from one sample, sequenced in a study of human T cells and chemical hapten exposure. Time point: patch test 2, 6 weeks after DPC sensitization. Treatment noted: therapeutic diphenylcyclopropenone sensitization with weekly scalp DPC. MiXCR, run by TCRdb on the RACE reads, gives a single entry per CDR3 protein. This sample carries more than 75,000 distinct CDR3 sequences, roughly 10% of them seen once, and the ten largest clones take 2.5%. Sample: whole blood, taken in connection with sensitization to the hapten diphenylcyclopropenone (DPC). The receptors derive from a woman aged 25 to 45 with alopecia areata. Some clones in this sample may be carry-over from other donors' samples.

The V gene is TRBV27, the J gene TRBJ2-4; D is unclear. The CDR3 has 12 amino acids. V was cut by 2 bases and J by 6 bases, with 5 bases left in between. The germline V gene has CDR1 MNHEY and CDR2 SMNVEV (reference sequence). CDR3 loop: CASSLPGNIQYF. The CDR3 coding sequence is TGTGCCAGCAGTTTACCGGGAAACATTCAGTACTTC.

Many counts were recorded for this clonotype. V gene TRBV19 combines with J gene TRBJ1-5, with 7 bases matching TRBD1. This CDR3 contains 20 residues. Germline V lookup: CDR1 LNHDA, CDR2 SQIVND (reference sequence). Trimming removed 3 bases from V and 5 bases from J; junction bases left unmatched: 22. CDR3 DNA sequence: TGTGCCAGTAGTATTCTCCCAATCTTTGCGGGACAGCGAGCAGATCAGCCCCAGCATTTT. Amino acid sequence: CASSILPIFAGQRADQPQHF.

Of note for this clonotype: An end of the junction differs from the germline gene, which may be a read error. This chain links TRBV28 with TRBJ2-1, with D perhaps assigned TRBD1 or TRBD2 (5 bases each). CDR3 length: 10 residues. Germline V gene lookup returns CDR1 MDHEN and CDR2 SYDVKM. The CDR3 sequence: CASGDRRALF. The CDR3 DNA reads TGTGCCAGCGGGGACCGGCGGGCGTTGTTC.

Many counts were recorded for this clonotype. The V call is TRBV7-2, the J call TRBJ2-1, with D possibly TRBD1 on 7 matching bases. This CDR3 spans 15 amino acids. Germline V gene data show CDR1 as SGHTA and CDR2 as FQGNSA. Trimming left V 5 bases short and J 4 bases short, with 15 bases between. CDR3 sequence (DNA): TGTGCCAGCAGCCCAGGGGGGCTAGGTTACAATGAGCAGTTCTTC. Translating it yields CASSPGGLGYNEQFF. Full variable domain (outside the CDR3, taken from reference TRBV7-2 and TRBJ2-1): GAGVSQSPSNKVTEKGKDVELRCDPISGHTALYWYRQSLGQGLEFLIYFQGNSAPDKSGLPSDRFSAERTGGSVSTLTIQRTQQEDSAVYLCASSPGGLGYNEQFFGPGTRLTVL.

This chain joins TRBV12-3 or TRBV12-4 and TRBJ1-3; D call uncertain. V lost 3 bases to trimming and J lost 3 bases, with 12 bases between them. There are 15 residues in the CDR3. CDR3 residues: CASSFDTGFGNTIYF. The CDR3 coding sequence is TGTGCCAGCAGTTTTGACACTGGATTTGGAAACACCATATATTTT.

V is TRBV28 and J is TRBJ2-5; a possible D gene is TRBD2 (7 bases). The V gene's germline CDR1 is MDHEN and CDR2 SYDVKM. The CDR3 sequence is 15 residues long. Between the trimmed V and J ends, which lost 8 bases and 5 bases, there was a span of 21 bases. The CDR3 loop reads CASHSTGGRGETQYF. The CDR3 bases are TGTGCCAGCCACTCCACCGGGGGGCGCGGGGAGACCCAGTACTTC.

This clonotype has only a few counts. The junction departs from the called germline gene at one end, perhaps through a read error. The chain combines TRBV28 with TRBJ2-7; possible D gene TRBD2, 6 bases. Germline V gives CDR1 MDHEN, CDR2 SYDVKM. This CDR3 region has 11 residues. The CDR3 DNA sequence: TGTGCCAGCAATGGGAGGTACGAGCAGTGCTTC. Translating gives CASNGRYEQCF.

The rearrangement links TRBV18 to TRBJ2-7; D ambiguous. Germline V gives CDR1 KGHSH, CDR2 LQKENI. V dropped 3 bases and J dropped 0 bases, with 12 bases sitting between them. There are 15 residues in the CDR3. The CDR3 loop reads CASSPPWASSYEQYF. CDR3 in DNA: TGTGCCAGCTCACCGCCCTGGGCCAGCTCCTACGAGCAGTACTTC.

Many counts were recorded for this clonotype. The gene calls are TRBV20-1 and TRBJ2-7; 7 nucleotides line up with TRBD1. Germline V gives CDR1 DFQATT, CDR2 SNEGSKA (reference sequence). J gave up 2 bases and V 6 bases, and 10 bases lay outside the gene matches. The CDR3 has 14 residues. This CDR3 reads CSATPTGLPYEQYF. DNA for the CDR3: TGCAGTGCCACACCGACAGGGTTGCCCTACGAGCAGTACTTC.

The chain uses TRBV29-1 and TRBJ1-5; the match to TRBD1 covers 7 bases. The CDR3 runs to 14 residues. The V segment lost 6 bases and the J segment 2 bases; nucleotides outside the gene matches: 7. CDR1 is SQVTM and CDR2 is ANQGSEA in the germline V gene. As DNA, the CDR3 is TGCAGCGTCCCCGGGCAGGGGGGCAATCAGCCCCAGCATTTT. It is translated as CSVPGQGGNQPQHF.